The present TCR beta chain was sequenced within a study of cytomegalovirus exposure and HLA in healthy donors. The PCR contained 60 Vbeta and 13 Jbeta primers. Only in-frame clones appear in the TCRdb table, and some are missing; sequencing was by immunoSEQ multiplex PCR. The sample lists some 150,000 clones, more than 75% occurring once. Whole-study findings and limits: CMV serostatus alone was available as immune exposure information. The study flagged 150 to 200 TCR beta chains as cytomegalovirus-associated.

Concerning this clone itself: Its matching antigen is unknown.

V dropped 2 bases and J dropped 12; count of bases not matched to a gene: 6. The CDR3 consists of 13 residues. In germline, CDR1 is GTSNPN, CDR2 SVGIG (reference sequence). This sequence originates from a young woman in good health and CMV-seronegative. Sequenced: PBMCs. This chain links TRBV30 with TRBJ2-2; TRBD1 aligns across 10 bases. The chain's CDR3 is CAWSTGQGGKLFF. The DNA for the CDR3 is TGTGCCTGGAGTACTGGACAGGGGGGCAAGCTGTTTTTT.